This is a list of T cell receptor beta chains from one sample in a study of blood T cell repertoires in COVID-19. Generated by immunoSEQ multiplex PCR, the TCRdb table keeps only in-frame clones and is missing some. The repertoire holds about 110,000 clones, around three quarters seen once, with approximately 4.2% in the top ten. Sequencing used peripheral blood. All receptors come from a human donor in a cohort sampled during active or convalescent COVID-19. Both conserved end residues are part of each CDR3. The D gene is left open where the match is weak. Size is stated for part of the rows, as once, few or many counts, or as a class when the clone is expanded.

clone size,D gene,J gene,V gene,CDR3 protein,CDR3 DNA
NA,TRBD2,TRBJ2-1,TRBV7-3,CASSPSGSGYNEQFF,TGTGCCAGCAGCCCAAGCGGGAGTGGGTACAATGAGCAGTTCTTC
NA,TRBD2,TRBJ2-1,TRBV6-4,CASSPSPSGVDNEQFF,TGTGCCAGCAGTCCCTCCCCTAGCGGGGTCGACAATGAGCAGTTCTTC
few,NA,TRBJ1-3,TRBV5-1,CASSSRAGNTIYF,TGCGCCAGCAGCTCGAGGGCTGGAAACACCATATATTTT
few,NA,TRBJ2-2,TRBV7-6,CASSLSWGAGELFF,TGTGCCAGCAGCTTAAGCTGGGGGGCCGGGGAGCTGTTTTTT
NA,TRBD2,TRBJ2-1,TRBV19,CASSPERGVDNEQFF,TGTGCCAGTAGTCCAGAGCGGGGGGTTGATAATGAGCAGTTCTTC
NA,TRBD2,TRBJ2-1,TRBV7-2,CASSSSAGEDNEQFF,TGTGCCAGCAGCTCATCAGCGGGAGAGGACAATGAGCAGTTCTTC
NA,TRBD1,TRBJ1-2,TRBV7-2,CASSLVPGNAGTDNYGYTF,TGTGCCAGCAGCTTAGTCCCCGGGAACGCCGGGACAGATAACTATGGCTACACCTTC
NA,NA,TRBJ2-3,TRBV19,CASSIFKLFTDTQYF,TGTGCCAGTAGTATTTTTAAGCTTTTCACAGATACGCAGTATTTT
NA,NA,TRBJ1-6,TRBV28,CASRSRWGGVSPLHF,TGTGCCAGCAGATCCCGGTGGGGGGGGGTTTCACCCCTCCACTTT
NA,NA,TRBJ2-4,TRBV3-1/TRBV3-2,CASSQVPSRNKNIQYF,TGTGCCAGCAGCCAAGTCCCTAGCCGTAACAAAAACATTCAGTACTTC
NA,NA,TRBJ2-1,TRBV27,CASSLWQAPRSYNEQFF,TGTGCCAGCAGTTTATGGCAGGCACCCCGGTCCTACAATGAGCAGTTCTTC
NA,TRBD1,TRBJ1-2,TRBV4-1,CASSPQGQANYGYTF,TGCGCCAGCAGCCCACAGGGGCAGGCTAACTATGGCTACACCTTC
once,TRBD2,TRBJ2-7,TRBV6-6,CASSYSWTSSEQYF,TGTGCCAGCAGTTACTCGTGGACTAGCTCCGAGCAGTACTTC
NA,NA,TRBJ2-3,TRBV9,CASSVETPRGVRTDTQYF,TGTGCCAGCAGCGTAGAGACCCCCCGCGGGGTAAGGACAGATACGCAGTATTTT
NA,TRBD1,TRBJ1-2,TRBV4-1,CASSQRTGSANYGYTF,TGCGCCAGCAGCCAACGGACAGGCTCAGCTAACTATGGCTACACCTTC
few,NA,TRBJ2-3,TRBV7-8,CASSRFSSSTDTQYF,TGTGCCAGCAGCCGATTTAGTAGTAGCACAGATACGCAGTATTTT
NA,TRBD2,TRBJ2-1,TRBV29-1,CSGGRDSYNEQFF,TGCAGCGGTGGGAGGGACTCCTACAATGAGCAGTTCTTC
NA,NA,TRBJ1-1,TRBV7-8,CASSGGPTNTEAFF,TGTGCCAGCAGCGGGGGCCCGACCAACACTGAAGCTTTCTTT
NA,NA,TRBJ1-4,TRBV15,CATSRDQGMDEKLFF,TGTGCCACCAGCAGAGACCAGGGTATGGATGAAAAACTGTTTTTT
once,NA,TRBJ2-7,TRBV5-4,CASSPSPSGETYEQYF,TGTGCCAGCAGCCCATCACCCTCAGGGGAAACCTACGAGCAGTACTTC
NA,TRBD2,TRBJ2-7,TRBV6-6,CASSKTSGSLYEQYF,TGTGCCAGCAGTAAGACTAGCGGGAGTTTGTACGAGCAGTACTTC
NA,TRBD1,TRBJ1-1,TRBV7-8,CASSLRGQGFTEAFF,TGTGCCAGCAGCTTAAGGGGGCAGGGTTTCACTGAAGCTTTCTTT
once,NA,TRBJ1-2,TRBV11-2,CASEPTGYYGYTF,TGTGCCAGCGAACCGACAGGTTACTATGGCTACACCTTC
NA,TRBD1,TRBJ2-1,TRBV3-1/TRBV3-2,CASSRGTGGLNEQFF,TGTGCCAGCAGCCGAGGGACAGGGGGCCTCAATGAGCAGTTCTTC
NA,NA,TRBJ1-2,TRBV27,CASSQTVHPGADGYTF,TGTGCCAGCAGCCAAACTGTACACCCAGGGGCAGATGGCTACACCTTC
NA,TRBD1,TRBJ1-6,TRBV5-1,CASSLAGTGDLSPLHF,TGCGCCAGCAGCTTGGCCGGGACAGGGGATTTATCACCCCTCCACTTT
few,TRBD1,TRBJ2-2,TRBV6-4,CASSRTGLNTGELFF,TGTGCCAGCAGTCGGACAGGGTTGAACACCGGGGAGCTGTTTTTT
NA,TRBD2,TRBJ2-5,TRBV7-2,CASSLVLAGQETQYF,TGTGCCAGCAGCTTAGTACTAGCGGGCCAGGAGACCCAGTACTTC
NA,NA,TRBJ2-1,TRBV5-1,CASSWAPGSNEQFF,TGCGCCAGCAGCTGGGCCCCGGGGTCAAATGAGCAGTTCTTC
NA,NA,TRBJ2-7,TRBV7-2,CARAVCEQYF,TGTGCCAGAGCCGTTTGCGAGCAGTACTTC
NA,TRBD1,TRBJ2-1,TRBV7-3,CASSPGQGYNEQFF,TGTGCCAGCAGCCCAGGACAGGGCTACAATGAGCAGTTCTTC
NA,TRBD2,TRBJ2-7,TRBV28,CASSLSTWGLAGSYEQYF,TGTGCCAGCAGTCTCTCGACATGGGGACTAGCGGGCTCCTACGAGCAGTACTTC
NA,TRBD1,TRBJ1-4,TRBV24-1,CATSGGTGGMGHQNEKLFF,TGTGCCACCAGTGGGGGGACAGGGGGAATGGGTCACCAGAATGAAAAACTGTTTTTT
NA,TRBD1,TRBJ1-4,TRBV19,CASSTRTGRLEKLFF,TGTGCCAGTAGCACCCGGACAGGTCGATTAGAAAAACTGTTTTTT
NA,NA,TRBJ2-1,TRBV27,CASRRAGYYNEQFF,TGTGCCAGCAGAAGGGCGGGGTACTACAATGAGCAGTTCTTC
NA,NA,TRBJ1-6,TRBV4-3,CASSQARPGVGSPLHF,TGCGCCAGCAGCCAAGCTCGACCAGGGGTGGGTTCACCCCTCCACTTT
NA,TRBD2,TRBJ2-7,TRBV4-1,CASSQGGSYEQYF,TGCGCCAGCAGCCAGGGGGGGAGCTACGAGCAGTACTTC
NA,TRBD1,TRBJ1-1,TRBV29-1,CSDLQGGNTEAFF,TGCAGCGATCTACAGGGGGGAAACACTGAAGCTTTCTTT
NA,NA,TRBJ2-7,TRBV20-1,CSASFGYEQYF,TGCAGTGCTAGTTTCGGTTACGAGCAGTACTTC
NA,TRBD1,TRBJ1-1,TRBV9,CASSATGQMNTEAFF,TGTGCCAGCAGCGCAACGGGACAGATGAACACTGAAGCTTTCTTT
NA,NA,TRBJ2-1,TRBV3-1/TRBV3-2,CASSYNPGMRYNEQFF,TGTGCCAGCAGTTACAACCCAGGGATGAGGTACAATGAGCAGTTCTTC
few,NA,TRBJ1-1,TRBV4-3,CASSQDWQGWTEAFF,TGCGCCAGCAGCCAAGATTGGCAGGGGTGGACTGAAGCTTTCTTT
NA,TRBD2,TRBJ2-1,TRBV28,CATLTSGKRSSYNEQFF,TGTGCCACCTTGACTAGCGGGAAAAGGAGCTCCTACAATGAGCAGTTCTTC
NA,NA,TRBJ2-1,TRBV6-2/TRBV6-3,CASSYSRRGFRGDEQFF,TGTGCCAGCAGTTATTCCCGACGGGGATTCAGGGGGGATGAGCAGTTCTTC
NA,TRBD2,TRBJ2-3,TRBV7-2,CASSSPSGTRSDTQYF,TGTGCCAGCAGCTCACCGTCCGGGACTAGATCAGATACGCAGTATTTT
NA,NA,TRBJ2-5,TRBV4-2,CASSHAGLPGETQYF,TGTGCCAGCAGCCACGCGGGCCTACCGGGAGAGACCCAGTACTTC
NA,NA,TRBJ1-1,TRBV1,CTSNCLWQGEGKNTEAFF,TGCACCAGCAACTGTCTCTGGCAGGGGGAAGGTAAGAACACTGAAGCTTTCTTT
NA,TRBD1,TRBJ1-5,TRBV30,CASRTTIDRGCNQPQHF,TGTGCCAGCCGGACGACAATAGACAGGGGCTGCAATCAGCCCCAGCATTTT
NA,NA,TRBJ2-7,TRBV4-2,CASSQASLRPYEQYF,TGTGCCAGCAGCCAAGCCTCCTTGCGGCCCTACGAGCAGTACTTC
NA,NA,TRBJ2-5,TRBV12-5,CASGLGLPPQETQYF,TGTGCTAGTGGTTTGGGACTACCCCCCCAAGAGACCCAGTACTTC
NA,NA,TRBJ1-6,TRBV4-3,CASSQEFRTQYNSPLHF,TGCGCCAGCAGCCAAGAATTCCGGACACAATATAATTCACCCCTCCACTTT